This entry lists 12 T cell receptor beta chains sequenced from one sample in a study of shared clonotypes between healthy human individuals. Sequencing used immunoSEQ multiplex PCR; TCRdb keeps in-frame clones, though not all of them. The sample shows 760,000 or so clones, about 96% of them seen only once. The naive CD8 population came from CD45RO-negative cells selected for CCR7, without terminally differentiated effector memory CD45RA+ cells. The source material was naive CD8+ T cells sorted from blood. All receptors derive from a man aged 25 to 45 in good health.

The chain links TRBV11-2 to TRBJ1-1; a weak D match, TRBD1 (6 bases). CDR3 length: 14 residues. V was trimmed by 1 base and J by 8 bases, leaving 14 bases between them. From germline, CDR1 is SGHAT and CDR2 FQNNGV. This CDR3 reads CASSLVGGSGEAFF. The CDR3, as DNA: TGTGCCAGCAGCTTAGTAGGGGGAAGCGGGGAAGCTTTCTTT. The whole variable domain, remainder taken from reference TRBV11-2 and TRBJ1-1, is EAGVAQSPRYKIIEKRQSVAFWCNPISGHATLYWYQQILGQGPKLLIQFQNNGVVDDSQLPKDRFSAERLKGVDSTLKIQPAKLEDSAVYLCASSLVGGSGEAFFGQGTRLTVV.

The CDR3 loop reads CASSVEGNFEKLFF. For the CDR3, the DNA is TGTGCCAGCAGCGTGGAGGGGAACTTTGAAAAACTGTTTTTT. The chain couples TRBV9 to TRBJ1-4, with D tentatively TRBD1 (5 bases). CDR1 is SGDLS and CDR2 is YYNGEE in the germline V gene. There are 14 residues in the CDR3. The V gene lost 2 bases and the J gene lost 7 bases, with 12 bases spanning the gap.

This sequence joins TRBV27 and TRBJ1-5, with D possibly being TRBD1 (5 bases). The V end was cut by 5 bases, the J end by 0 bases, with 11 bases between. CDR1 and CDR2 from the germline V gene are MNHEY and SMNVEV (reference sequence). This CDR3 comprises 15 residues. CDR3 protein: CASSLHGGSNQPQHF. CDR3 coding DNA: TGTGCCAGCAGTCTCCATGGGGGTAGCAATCAGCCCCAGCATTTT.

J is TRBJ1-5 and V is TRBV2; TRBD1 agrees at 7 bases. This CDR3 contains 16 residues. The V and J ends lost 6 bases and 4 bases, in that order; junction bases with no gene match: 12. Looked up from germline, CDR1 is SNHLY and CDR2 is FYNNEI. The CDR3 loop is CASRGDRSIGNQPQHF. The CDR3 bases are TGTGCCAGCAGAGGGGACAGATCAATCGGGAATCAGCCCCAGCATTTT.

CDR3 sequence reads: CASSQGGQSYEQYF. For the CDR3, the DNA is TGTGCCAGCAGCCAAGGGGGTCAGTCCTACGAGCAGTACTTC. The chain has TRBV4-2 and TRBJ2-7; D unresolved. Trimming removed 1 base at V and 1 base at J, with 8 bases between. The germline gives CDR1 LGHNA, CDR2 YNFKEQ. The CDR3 is made up of 14 amino acids.

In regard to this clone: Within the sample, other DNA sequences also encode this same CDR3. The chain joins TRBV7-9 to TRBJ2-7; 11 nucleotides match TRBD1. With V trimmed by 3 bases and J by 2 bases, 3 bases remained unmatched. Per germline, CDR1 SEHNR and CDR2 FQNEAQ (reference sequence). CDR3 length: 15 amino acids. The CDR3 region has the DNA TGTGCCAGCAGCTTCGGACAGGGGGCCACCTACGAGCAGTACTTC. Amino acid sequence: CASSFGQGATYEQYF. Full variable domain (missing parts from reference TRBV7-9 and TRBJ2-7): DTGVSQNPRHKITKRGQNVTFRCDPISEHNRLYWYRQTLGQGPEFLTYFQNEAQLEKSRLLSDRFSAERPKGSFSTLEIQRTEQGDSAMYLCASSFGQGATYEQYFGPGTRLTVT.

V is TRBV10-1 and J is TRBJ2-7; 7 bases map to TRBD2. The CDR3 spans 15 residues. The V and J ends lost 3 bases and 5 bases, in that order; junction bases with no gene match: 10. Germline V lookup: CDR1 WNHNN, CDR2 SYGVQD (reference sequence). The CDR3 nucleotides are TGCGCCAGCAGTGAAGGCGCGGGAGCCACTGACGAGCAGTACTTC. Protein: CASSEGAGATDEQYF.

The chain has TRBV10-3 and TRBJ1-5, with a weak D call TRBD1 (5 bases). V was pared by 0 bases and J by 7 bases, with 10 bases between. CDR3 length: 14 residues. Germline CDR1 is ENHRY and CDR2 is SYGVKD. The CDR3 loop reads CAISESSREQPQHF. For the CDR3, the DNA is TGTGCCATCAGTGAGTCGAGCAGGGAACAGCCCCAGCATTTT.

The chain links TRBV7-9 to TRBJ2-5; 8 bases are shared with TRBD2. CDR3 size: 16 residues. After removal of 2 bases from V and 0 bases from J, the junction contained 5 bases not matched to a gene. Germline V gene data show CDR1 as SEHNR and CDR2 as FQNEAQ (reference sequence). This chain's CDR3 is CASSLPLAEYQETQYF. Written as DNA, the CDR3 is TGTGCCAGCAGCTTACCACTAGCGGAGTACCAAGAGACCCAGTACTTC.

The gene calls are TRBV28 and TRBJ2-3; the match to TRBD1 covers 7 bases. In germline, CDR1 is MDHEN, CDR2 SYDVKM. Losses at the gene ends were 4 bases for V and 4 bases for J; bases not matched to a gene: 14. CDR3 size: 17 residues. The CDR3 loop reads CASSSHKTGQLADTQYF. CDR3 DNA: TGTGCCAGCAGTTCACACAAGACGGGACAGTTGGCAGATACGCAGTATTTT.

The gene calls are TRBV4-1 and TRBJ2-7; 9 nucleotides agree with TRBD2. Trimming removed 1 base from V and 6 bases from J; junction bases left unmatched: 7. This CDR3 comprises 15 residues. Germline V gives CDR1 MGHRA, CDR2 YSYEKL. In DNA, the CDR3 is TGCGCCAGCAGCCAAGGATTAGCGGGAGTTTCCGAGCAGTACTTC. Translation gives CASSQGLAGVSEQYF.

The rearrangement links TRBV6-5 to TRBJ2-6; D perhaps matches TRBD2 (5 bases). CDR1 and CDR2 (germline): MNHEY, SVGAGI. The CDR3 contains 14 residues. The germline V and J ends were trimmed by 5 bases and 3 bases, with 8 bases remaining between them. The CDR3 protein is CASSEGFGANVLTF. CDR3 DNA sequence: TGTGCCAGCAGTGAGGGATTTGGGGCCAACGTCCTGACTTTC.